This T cell receptor beta chain is drawn from a study of shared clonotypes between healthy human individuals. Study-wide results and caveats: Around 5.3% of naive CD4 clonotypes were shared across a handful of donors.

Data came from immunoSEQ multiplex PCR; TCRdb stores just in-frame clones and leaves some out. The sample has about 1.5 million clones, nearly 99% seen once. Remarks on this clone: Its antigen remains unidentified.

Recent vaccinations or acute infections were absent in the healthy HIV-negative adult donors. CDR1 is SQVTM, CDR2 ANQGSEA, per germline. Trimming removed 5 bases at V and 0 bases at J, with 8 bases between. This CDR3 spans 12 amino acids. Sequencing input: naive CD4+ T cells sorted from blood. Subset described: CD45RA+ positively selected. V is TRBV29-1 and J is TRBJ2-7; no clear D gene. The TCR originated in a man aged 30 to 39 in good health. CDR3 in DNA: TGCAGCGTTTCGTTTTCCTCCTACGAGCAGTACTTC. This gives the protein CSVSFSSYEQYF.